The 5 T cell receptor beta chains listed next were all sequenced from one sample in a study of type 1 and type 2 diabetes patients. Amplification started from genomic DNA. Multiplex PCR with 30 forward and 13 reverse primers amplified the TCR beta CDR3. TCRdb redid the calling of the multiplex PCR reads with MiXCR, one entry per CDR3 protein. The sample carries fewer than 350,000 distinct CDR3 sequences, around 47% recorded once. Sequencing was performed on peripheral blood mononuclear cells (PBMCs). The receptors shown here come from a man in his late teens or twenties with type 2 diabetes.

The CDR3 loop is CASSVDGGEGYTF. CDR3 nucleotide sequence: TGTGCCAGCAGCGTCGACGGTGGGGAGGGATACACCTTC. The chain has TRBV2 and TRBJ1-2, with D uncertain. This CDR3 has 13 residues. V was clipped by 6 bases and J by 11 bases, with 19 bases between them. Germline V CDR1 and CDR2: SNHLY, FYNNEI.

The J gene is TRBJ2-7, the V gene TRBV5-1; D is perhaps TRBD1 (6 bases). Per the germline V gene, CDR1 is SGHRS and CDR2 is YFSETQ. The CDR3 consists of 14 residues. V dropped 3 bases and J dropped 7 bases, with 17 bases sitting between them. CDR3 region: CASSSTGPNIEQYF. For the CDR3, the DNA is TGCGCCAGCAGCTCGACAGGCCCCAACATAGAGCAGTACTTC.

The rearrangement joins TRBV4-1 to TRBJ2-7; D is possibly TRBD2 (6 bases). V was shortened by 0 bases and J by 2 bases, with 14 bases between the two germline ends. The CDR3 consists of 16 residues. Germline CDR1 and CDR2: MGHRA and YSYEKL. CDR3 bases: TGCGCCAGCAGCCAAGATCGGGCGGGACTGCCCTACGAGCAGTACTTC. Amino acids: CASSQDRAGLPYEQYF.

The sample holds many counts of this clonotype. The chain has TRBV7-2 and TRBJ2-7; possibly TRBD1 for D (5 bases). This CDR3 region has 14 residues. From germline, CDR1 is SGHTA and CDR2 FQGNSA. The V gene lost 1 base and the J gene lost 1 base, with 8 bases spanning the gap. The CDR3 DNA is TGTGCCAGCAGCTTAGGGGGCATTTCCTACGAGCAGTACTTC. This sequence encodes CASSLGGISYEQYF.

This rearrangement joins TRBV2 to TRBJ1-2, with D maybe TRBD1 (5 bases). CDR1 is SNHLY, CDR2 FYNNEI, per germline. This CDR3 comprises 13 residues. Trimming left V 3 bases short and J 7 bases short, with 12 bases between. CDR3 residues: CASSEGRDRGYTF. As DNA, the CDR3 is TGTGCCAGCAGTGAGGGACGGGATCGTGGCTACACCTTC.